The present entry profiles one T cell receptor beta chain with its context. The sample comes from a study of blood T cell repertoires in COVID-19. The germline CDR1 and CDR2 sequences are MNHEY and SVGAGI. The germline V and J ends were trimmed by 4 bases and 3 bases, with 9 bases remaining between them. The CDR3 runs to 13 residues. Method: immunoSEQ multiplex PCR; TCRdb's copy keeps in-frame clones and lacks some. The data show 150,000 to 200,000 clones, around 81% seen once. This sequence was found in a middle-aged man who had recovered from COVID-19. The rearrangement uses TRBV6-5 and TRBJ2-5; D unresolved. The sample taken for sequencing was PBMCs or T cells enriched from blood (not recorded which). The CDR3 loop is CASSLSTKETQYF. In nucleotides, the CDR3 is TGTGCCAGCAGTTTGAGTACGAAAGAGACCCAGTACTTC.